This T cell receptor (beta chain) was sequenced for a study of T cells after yellow fever vaccination. Study-wide results and caveats: Most primary-vaccination clones reappeared after the booster (around 95% CD4, approximately 88% CD8).

A single record per CDR3 protein comes from TCRdb applying MiXCR to the 5' RACE reads. This sample has a few hundred thousand distinct CDR3 sequences; approximately 3.6% occur once, and the top ten carry around a fifth. The V gene's germline CDR1 is SGHDT and CDR2 YYEEEE. The CDR3 contains 15 residues. The V end was cut by 0 bases, the J end by 9 bases, with 13 bases between. With regard to this clonotype: The antigen is unknown.

The sample was PBMCs, taken 15 days after the yellow fever booster vaccination. This chain connects TRBV5-6 to TRBJ1-6; tentatively, D is TRBD1 (5 bases). The source is a man aged 18 to 30 who received the YFV17D yellow fever vaccine. Written as DNA, the CDR3 is TGTGCCAGCAGCTTGGCTGCAGGGTTGGTTTCACCCCTCCACTTT. This encodes CASSLAAGLVSPLHF.